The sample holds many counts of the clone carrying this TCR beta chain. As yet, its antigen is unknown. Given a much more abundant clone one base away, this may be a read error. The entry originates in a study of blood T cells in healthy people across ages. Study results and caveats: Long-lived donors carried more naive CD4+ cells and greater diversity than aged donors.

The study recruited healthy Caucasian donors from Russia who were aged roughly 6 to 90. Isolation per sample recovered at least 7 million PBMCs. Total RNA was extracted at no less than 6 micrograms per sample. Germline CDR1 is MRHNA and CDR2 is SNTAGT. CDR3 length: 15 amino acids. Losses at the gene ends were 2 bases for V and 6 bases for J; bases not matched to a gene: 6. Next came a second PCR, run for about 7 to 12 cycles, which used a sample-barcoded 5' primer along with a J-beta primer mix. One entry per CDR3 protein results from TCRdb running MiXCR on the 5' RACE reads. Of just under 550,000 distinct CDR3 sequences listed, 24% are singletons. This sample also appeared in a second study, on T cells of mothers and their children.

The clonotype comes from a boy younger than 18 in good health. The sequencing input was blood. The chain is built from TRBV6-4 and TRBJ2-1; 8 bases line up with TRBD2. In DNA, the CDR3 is TGTGCCAGCAGTGACGGGGCTGGGACTAGCAATGAGCAGTTCTTC. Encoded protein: CASSDGAGTSNEQFF.